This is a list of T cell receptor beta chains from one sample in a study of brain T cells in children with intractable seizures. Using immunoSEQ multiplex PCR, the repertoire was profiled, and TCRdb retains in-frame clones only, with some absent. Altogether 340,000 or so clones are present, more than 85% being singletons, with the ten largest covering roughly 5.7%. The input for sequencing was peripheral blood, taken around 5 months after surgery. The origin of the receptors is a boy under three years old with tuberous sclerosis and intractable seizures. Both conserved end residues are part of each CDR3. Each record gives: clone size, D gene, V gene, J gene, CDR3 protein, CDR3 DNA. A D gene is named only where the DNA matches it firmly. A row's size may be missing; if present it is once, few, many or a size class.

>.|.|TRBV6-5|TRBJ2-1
CASSSTYNEQFF
TGTGCCAGCAGTTCGACCTACAATGAGCAGTTCTTC
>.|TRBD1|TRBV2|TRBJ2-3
CASRTGTDTQYF
TGTGCCAGCAGGACAGGGACAGATACGCAGTATTTT
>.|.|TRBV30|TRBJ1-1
CAWSGIRGTEAFF
TGTGCCTGGAGTGGGATCAGGGGAACTGAAGCTTTCTTT
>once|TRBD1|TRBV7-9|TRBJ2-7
CASSLRDSSYEQYF
TGTGCCAGCAGCTTAAGGGACAGTTCCTACGAGCAGTACTTC
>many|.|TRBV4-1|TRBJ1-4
CASSRISGATNEKLFF
TGCGCCAGCAGCCGCATATCGGGGGCGACTAATGAAAAACTGTTTTTT
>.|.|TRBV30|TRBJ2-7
CAWSSTDYEQYF
TGTGCCTGGAGTAGTACGGACTACGAGCAGTACTTC
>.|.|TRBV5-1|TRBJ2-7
CASSLVAGDYEQYF
TGCGCCAGCAGCTTGGTAGCAGGGGACTACGAGCAGTACTTC
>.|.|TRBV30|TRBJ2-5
CAWSVLEAVQGGTQYF
TGTGCCTGGAGTGTACTTGAGGCAGTTCAGGGCGGGACCCAGTACTTC
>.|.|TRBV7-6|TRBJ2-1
CASSPVGGGYNEQFF
TGTGCCAGCAGCCCCGTGGGGGGCGGATACAATGAGCAGTTCTTC
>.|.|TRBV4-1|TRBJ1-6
CASSQLPGLNSPLHF
TGCGCCAGCAGCCAATTGCCCGGGCTTAATTCACCCCTCCACTTT
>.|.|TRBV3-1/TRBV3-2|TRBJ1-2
CASSQGRQAYGYTF
TGTGCCAGCAGCCAGGGAAGACAGGCCTATGGCTACACCTTC
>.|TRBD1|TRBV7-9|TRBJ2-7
CASSLGDSYYEQYF
TGTGCCAGCAGCTTAGGGGACAGCTACTACGAGCAGTACTTC
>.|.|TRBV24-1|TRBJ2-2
CATSDLGGTGELFF
TGTGCCACCAGTGATTTGGGGGGCACCGGGGAGCTGTTTTTT
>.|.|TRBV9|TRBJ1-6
CASSVGGGSPLHF
TGTGCCAGCAGCGTAGGAGGGGGTTCACCCCTCCACTTT
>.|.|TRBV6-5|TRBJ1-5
CASRKGGDNQPQHF
TGTGCCAGCAGAAAGGGCGGGGACAATCAGCCCCAGCATTTT